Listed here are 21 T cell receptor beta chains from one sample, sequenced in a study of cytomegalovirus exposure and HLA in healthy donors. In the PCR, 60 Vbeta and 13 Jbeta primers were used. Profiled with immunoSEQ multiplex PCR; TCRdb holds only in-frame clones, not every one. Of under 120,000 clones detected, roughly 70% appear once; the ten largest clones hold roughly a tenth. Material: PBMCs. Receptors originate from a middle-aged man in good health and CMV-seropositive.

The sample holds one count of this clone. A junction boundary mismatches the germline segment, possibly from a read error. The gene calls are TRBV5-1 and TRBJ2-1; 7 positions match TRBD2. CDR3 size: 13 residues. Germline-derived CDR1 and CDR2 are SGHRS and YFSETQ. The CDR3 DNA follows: TGCGCCAGCAGCTTGGATCCGGGAGGCGAGCTGTTCTTC. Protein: CASSLDPGGELFF.

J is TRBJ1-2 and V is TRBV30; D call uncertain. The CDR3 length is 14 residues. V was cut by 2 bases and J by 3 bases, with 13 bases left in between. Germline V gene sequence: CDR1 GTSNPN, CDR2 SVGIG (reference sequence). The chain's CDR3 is CAWSREWWDYGYTF. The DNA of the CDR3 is TGTGCCTGGAGTAGGGAGTGGTGGGACTATGGCTACACCTTC.

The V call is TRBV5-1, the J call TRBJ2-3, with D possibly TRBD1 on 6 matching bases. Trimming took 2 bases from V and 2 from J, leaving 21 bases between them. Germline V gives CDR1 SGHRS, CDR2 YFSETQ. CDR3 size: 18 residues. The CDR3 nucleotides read TGCGCCAGCAGCTTCGGCGAAGGTAGTTGGACAGACACAGATACGCAGTATTTT. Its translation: CASSFGEGSWTDTDTQYF.

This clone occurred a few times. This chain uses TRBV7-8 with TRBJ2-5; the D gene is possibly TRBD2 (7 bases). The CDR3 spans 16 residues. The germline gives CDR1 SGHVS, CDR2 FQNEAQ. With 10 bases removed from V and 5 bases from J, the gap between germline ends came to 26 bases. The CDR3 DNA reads TGTGCCACCACCAACCTCTGGGGGCGGGAGCGGGAGACCCAGTACTTC. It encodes CATTNLWGRERETQYF.

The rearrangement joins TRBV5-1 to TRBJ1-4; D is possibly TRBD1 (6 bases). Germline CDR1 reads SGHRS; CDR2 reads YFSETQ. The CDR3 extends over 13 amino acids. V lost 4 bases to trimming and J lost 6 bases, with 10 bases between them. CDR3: CASSPGVDEKLFF. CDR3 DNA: TGCGCCAGCAGCCCAGGGGTAGATGAAAAACTGTTTTTT.

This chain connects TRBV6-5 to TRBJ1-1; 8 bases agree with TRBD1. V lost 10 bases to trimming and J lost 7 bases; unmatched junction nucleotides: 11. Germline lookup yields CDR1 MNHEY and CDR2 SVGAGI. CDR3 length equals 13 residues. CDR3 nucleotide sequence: TGTGCCACCTTGTCCGGGACAGGCTATGAAGCTTTCTTT. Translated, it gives CATLSGTGYEAFF.

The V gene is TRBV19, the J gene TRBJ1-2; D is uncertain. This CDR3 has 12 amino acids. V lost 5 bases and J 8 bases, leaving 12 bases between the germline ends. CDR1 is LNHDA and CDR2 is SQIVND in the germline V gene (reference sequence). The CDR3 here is CASSSRMGGYTF. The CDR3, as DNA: TGTGCCAGTAGTTCCCGGATGGGCGGCTACACCTTC.

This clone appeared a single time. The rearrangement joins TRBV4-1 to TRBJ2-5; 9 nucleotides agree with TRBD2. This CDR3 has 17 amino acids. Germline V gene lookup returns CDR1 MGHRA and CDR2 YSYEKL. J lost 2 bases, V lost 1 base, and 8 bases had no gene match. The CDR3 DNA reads TGCGCCAGCAGCCAAGGTTTCGCGGGAGGGTATCAAGAGACCCAGTACTTC. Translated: CASSQGFAGGYQETQYF.

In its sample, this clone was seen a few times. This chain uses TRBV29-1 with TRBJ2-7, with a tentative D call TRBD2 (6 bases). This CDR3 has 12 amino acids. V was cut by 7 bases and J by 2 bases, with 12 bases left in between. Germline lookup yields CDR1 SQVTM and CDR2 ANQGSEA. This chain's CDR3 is CSAGTPPYEQYV. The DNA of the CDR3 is TGCAGCGCCGGGACTCCTCCCTACGAGCAGTACGTC.

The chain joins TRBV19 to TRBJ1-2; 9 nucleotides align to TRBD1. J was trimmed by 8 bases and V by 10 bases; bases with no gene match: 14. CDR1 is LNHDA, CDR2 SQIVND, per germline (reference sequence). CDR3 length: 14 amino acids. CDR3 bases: TGTGCCACCCTAAAAGACAGGGGGAGAGGCGGCTACACCTTC. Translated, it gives CATLKDRGRGGYTF.

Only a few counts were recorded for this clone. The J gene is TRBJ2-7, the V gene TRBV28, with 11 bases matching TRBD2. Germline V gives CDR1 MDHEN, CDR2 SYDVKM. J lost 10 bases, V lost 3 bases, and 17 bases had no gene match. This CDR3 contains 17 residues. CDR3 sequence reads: CASSFPHRLAGRYEQYF. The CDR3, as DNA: TGTGCCAGCAGTTTCCCTCATAGACTAGCGGGACGCTATGAACAGTACTTC.

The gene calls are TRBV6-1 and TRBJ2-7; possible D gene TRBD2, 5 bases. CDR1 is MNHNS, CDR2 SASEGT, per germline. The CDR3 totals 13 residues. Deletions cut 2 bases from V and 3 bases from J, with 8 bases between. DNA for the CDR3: TGTGCCAGCAGTGAACAAGCGGACTACGAGCAGTACTTC. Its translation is CASSEQADYEQYF.

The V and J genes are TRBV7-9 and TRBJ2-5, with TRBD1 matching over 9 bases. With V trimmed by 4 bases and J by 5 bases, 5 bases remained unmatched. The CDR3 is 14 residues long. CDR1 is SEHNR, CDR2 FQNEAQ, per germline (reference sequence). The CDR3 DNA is TGTGCCAGCAGCTCGGGACAGGGTAGGGAGACCCAGTACTTC. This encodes CASSSGQGRETQYF.

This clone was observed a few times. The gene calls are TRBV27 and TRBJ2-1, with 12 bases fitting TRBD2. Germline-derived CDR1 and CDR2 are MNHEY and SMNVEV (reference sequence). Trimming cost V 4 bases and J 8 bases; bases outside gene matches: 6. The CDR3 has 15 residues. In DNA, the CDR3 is TGTGCCAGCAGTTCTCTAGCGGGAGGGCCTCATGAGCAGTTCTTC. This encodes CASSSLAGGPHEQFF.

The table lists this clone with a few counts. The CDR3 region is CASSLVDSPLHF. CDR3 coding DNA: TGTGCCAGCAGCTTGGTCGATTCACCCCTCCACTTT. This chain connects TRBV5-4 to TRBJ1-6; D is ambiguous. The germline V gene has CDR1 SGHNT and CDR2 YYREEE (reference sequence). V was clipped by 0 bases and J by 8 bases, with 3 bases between them. The CDR3 has 12 residues.

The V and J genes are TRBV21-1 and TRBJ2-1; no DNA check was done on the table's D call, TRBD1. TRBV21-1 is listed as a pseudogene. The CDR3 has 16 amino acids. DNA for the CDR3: TGTGCCAGCAGCAAAGTACAGGGCGATCTGTGCAATGAGCAGTTCTTC. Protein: CASSKVQGDLCNEQFF.

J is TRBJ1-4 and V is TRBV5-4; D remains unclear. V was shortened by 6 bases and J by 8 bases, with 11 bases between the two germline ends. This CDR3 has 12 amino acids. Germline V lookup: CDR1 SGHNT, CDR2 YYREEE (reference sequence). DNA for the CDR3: TGTGCCAGCAACCAGGATCGGGAAAAACTGTTTTTT. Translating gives CASNQDREKLFF.

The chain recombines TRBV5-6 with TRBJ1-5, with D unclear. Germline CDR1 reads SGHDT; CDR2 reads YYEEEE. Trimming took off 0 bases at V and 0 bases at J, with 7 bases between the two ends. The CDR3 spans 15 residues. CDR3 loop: CASSLASYSNQPQHF. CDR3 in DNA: TGTGCCAGCAGCTTGGCCTCCTATAGCAATCAGCCCCAGCATTTT.

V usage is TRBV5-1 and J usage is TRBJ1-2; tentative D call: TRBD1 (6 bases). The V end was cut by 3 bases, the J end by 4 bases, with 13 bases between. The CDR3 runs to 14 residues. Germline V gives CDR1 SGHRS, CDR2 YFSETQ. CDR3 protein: CASSSDRPSYGYTF. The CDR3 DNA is TGCGCCAGCAGCTCCGACAGGCCATCCTATGGCTACACCTTC.

CDR3: CASSQDVQGSGYTF. The CDR3 bases are TGCGCCAGCAGCCAAGATGTACAGGGGAGTGGCTACACCTTC. The chain carries TRBV4-1 and TRBJ1-2; 7 bases match TRBD1. The CDR3 contains 14 residues. The V and J ends lost 0 bases and 7 bases, in that order; junction bases with no gene match: 5. CDR1 MGHRA and CDR2 YSYEKL come from the germline V gene.

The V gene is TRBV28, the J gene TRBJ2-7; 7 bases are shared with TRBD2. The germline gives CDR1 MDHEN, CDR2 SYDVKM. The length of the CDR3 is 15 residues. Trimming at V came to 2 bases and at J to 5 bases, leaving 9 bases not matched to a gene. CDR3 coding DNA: TGTGCCAGCAGTTTAAGCGGCGGGAGCAGACACGAGCAGTACTTC. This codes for CASSLSGGSRHEQYF.